This T cell receptor beta chain was sequenced during a study of T cell repertoires in cytomegalovirus infection. Study details: CMV infection together with matching HLA type was indicated by public TCR beta signatures.

General study points: There were carriers of CMV plus the relevant HLA, and cumulative public TCR beta family frequency identified them. Dominating the ex vivo response were TCR beta clonotypes that were CMV-specific and HLA-C-restricted.

One entry per CDR3 protein, called by TCRdb with MiXCR from the reads. In the table there are fewer than 350,000 distinct CDR3 sequences, roughly 16% of which are singletons. Points on this clonotype: Its antigen is still unknown.

The CDR3 sequence is 13 residues long. CDR1 DFQATT and CDR2 SNEGSKA come from the germline V gene (reference sequence). The sample consisted of PBMCs. The rearrangement uses TRBV20-1 and TRBJ1-1; 9 bases are shared with TRBD1. This receptor was identified in a human donor in good health (CMV status not recorded). Some clones in this sample may be carry-over from other donors' samples. The CDR3 reads CSGPGQGGGEAFF. The CDR3 DNA reads as TGCAGCGGACCGGGACAGGGAGGAGGTGAAGCTTTCTTT.